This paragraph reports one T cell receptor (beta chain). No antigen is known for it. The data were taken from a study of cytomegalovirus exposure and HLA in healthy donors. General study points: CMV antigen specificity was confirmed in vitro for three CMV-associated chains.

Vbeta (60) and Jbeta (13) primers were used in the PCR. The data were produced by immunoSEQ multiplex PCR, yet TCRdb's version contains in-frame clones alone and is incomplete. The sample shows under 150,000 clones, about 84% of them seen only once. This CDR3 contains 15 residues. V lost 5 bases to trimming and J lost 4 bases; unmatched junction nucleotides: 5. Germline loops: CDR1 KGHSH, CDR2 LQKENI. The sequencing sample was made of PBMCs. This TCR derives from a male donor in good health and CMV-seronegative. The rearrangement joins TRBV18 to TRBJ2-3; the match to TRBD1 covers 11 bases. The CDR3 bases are TGTGCCAGCTCATGGACAGGGGGCCGGGCAGATACGCAGTATTTT. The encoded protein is CASSWTGGRADTQYF.